These 25 T cell receptor beta chains were all obtained from the same sample, sequenced in a study of T cell responses to AZD1222 COVID-19 vaccine. Clones were sequenced by immunoSEQ multiplex PCR, and TCRdb holds only the in-frame ones, with some missing. This table holds over 120,000 clones, roughly 91% found once. Here the sequenced sample was peripheral blood, taken on day 0 of AZD1222 vaccination. These receptors originate from an adult in good health.

The chain joins TRBV7-3 to TRBJ1-1; 8 bases align to TRBD1. The CDR3 extends over 13 amino acids. The ends lost 6 bases at V and 11 bases at J; junction bases unmatched: 11. Germline CDR1 is SGHTA and CDR2 is FQGTGA. The CDR3 DNA follows: TGTGCCAGCAGTTCCAACAGGGGGACGGAGGCTTTCTTT. Protein: CASSSNRGTEAFF.

The genes are TRBV5-5 and TRBJ2-7, with 9 bases fitting TRBD1. Trimming at V came to 3 bases and at J to 3 bases, leaving 4 bases not matched to a gene. The germline CDR1 and CDR2 sequences are SGHKS and YYEKEE (reference sequence). There are 14 residues in the CDR3. CDR3 DNA: TGTGCCAGCAGCTCCGGGACAGGGCTCTACGAGCAGTACTTC. Translating it yields CASSSGTGLYEQYF.

This clone was found once. This same CDR3 is encoded by further DNA sequences in the sample. CDR3 nucleotide sequence: TGTGCCAGCAGTTACGGTATGAACACTGAAGCTTTCTTT. It specifies CASSYGMNTEAFF. This chain uses TRBV6-5 with TRBJ1-1, with no clear D. The CDR3 runs to 13 residues. V was pared by 2 bases and J by 0 bases, with 4 bases between. From germline, CDR1 is MNHEY and CDR2 SVGAGI.

This chain joins TRBV6-5 and TRBJ1-1; tentative D call: TRBD1 (5 bases). V was shortened by 0 bases and J by 5 bases, with 13 bases between the two germline ends. The germline CDR1 and CDR2 sequences are MNHEY and SVGAGI. The CDR3 is made up of 15 amino acids. In DNA, the CDR3 is TGTGCCAGCAGTTACTCAGGGCAGGGTCCAACTGAAGCTTTCTTT. The encoded protein is CASSYSGQGPTEAFF.

The V call is TRBV29-1, the J call TRBJ2-7; 7 nucleotides agree with TRBD1. V dropped 6 bases and J dropped 2; count of bases not matched to a gene: 10. Germline V gives CDR1 SQVTM, CDR2 ANQGSEA. The CDR3 has 14 amino acids. CDR3 in DNA: TGCAGCGTAAAGAAGGGGGCAGCTCCCTACGAGCAGTACTTC. Protein product: CSVKKGAAPYEQYF.

The J gene is TRBJ1-1, the V gene TRBV5-6; D unclear. Germline CDR1 reads SGHDT; CDR2 reads YYEEEE. The CDR3 covers 11 residues. Trimming shortened V by 4 bases and J by 8 bases, and 9 bases separated the two germline ends. The CDR3 coding sequence is TGTGCCAGCAGCCTTAACAACGAAGCTTTCTTT. The encoded protein is CASSLNNEAFF.

The chain links TRBV6-5 to TRBJ2-7, with no clear D. V lost 5 bases and J lost 5, with 10 bases in between. This CDR3 is built from 12 residues. Germline CDR1 is MNHEY and CDR2 is SVGAGI. CDR3 sequence reads: CASSHNLNEQYF. In nucleotides, the CDR3 is TGTGCCAGCAGTCACAATTTAAACGAGCAGTACTTC.

V usage is TRBV7-2 and J usage is TRBJ2-1; 12 nucleotides agree with TRBD2. The ends lost 8 bases at V and 11 bases at J; junction bases unmatched: 10. The CDR3 contains 14 residues. Germline CDR1 is SGHTA and CDR2 is FQGNSA. CDR3 amino acids: CASRLTSGGPKQFF. The CDR3 region has the DNA TGTGCCAGCCGTCTAACTAGCGGGGGGCCTAAGCAGTTCTTC.

The gene calls are TRBV5-1 and TRBJ1-1; perhaps TRBD1 as D (6 bases). CDR1 SGHRS and CDR2 YFSETQ come from the germline V gene. The CDR3 is 16 amino acids. With 7 bases removed from V and 4 bases from J, the gap between germline ends came to 23 bases. CDR3 in DNA: TGCGCCAGCGGGAGGGTCTCGGGGGGCAGGGTCACTGAAGCTTTCTTT. This translates into CASGRVSGGRVTEAFF. Looking up the rest from reference TRBV5-1 and TRBJ1-1 gives the full variable domain: KAGVTQTPRYLIKTRGQQVTLSCSPISGHRSVSWYQQTPGQGLQFLFEYFSETQRNKGNFPGRFSGRQFSNSRSEMNVSTLELGDSALYLCASGRVSGGRVTEAFFGQGTRLTVV.

V usage is TRBV3-1 (or the pseudogene TRBV3-2) and J usage is TRBJ1-6; TRBD1 matches at 7 bases. Per the germline V gene, CDR1 is LGHDT and CDR2 is YNNKEL (reference sequence). This CDR3 is built from 19 residues. Trimming removed 0 bases from V and 6 bases from J; junction bases left unmatched: 14. This chain's CDR3 is CASSQDPRRQGMGNSPLHF. The CDR3 region has the DNA TGTGCCAGCAGCCAAGATCCCCGGCGACAGGGAATGGGTAATTCACCCCTCCACTTT.

This clone was counted only a few times. This chain connects TRBV2 to TRBJ1-5, with D unclear. Germline CDR1 and CDR2: SNHLY and FYNNEI. The CDR3 has 11 residues. V was shortened by 5 bases and J by 3 bases, with 2 bases between the two germline ends. The CDR3 DNA sequence: TGTGCCAGCAGTTACAATCAGCCCCAGCATTTT. Translation: CASSYNQPQHF.

The J gene is TRBJ2-1, the V gene TRBV9; D is possibly TRBD1 (6 bases). CDR3 length: 14 amino acids. In germline, CDR1 is SGDLS, CDR2 YYNGEE. Trimming cost V 0 bases and J 5 bases, with 9 bases left between them. The CDR3 loop is CASSVGGGDNEQFF. DNA of the CDR3: TGTGCCAGCAGCGTAGGAGGGGGAGACAATGAGCAGTTCTTC.

This sequence joins TRBV7-2 and TRBJ2-4, with 12 bases identical to TRBD2. V was pared by 5 bases and J by 16 bases, with 9 bases of the junction left unmatched. The CDR3 has 13 amino acids. CDR1 SGHTA and CDR2 FQGNSA come from the germline V gene. The CDR3 loop reads CASSTRLAGEHYF. In DNA, the CDR3 is TGTGCCAGCAGCACCCGACTAGCGGGGGAGCATTACTTC.

V usage is TRBV6-6 and J usage is TRBJ1-2; 9 nucleotides agree with TRBD1. The ends lost 4 bases at V and 8 bases at J; junction bases unmatched: 5. This CDR3 region has 13 residues. The germline V gene has CDR1 MNHNY and CDR2 SVGAGI (reference sequence). CDR3 amino acids: CASSSTGGTGYTF. CDR3 bases: TGTGCCAGCAGTTCAACAGGGGGCACAGGCTACACCTTC.

The rearrangement uses TRBV18 and TRBJ1-2; 8 bases are a match to TRBD1. CDR3 length equals 13 residues. Germline V gene data show CDR1 as KGHSH and CDR2 as LQKENI. V lost 2 bases and J lost 6; bases outside the gene matches: 2. The CDR3 coding sequence is TGTGCCAGCTCACCAGGACAGGGTGATGGCTACACCTTC. It is translated as CASSPGQGDGYTF.

CDR3 in DNA: TGTGCCAGCACCCCATTCCTGGGAAACACCATATATTTT. Translated, it gives CASTPFLGNTIYF. The chain employs TRBV11-2 and TRBJ1-3; D is unresolved. The CDR3 has 13 amino acids. Germline V gene sequence: CDR1 SGHAT, CDR2 FQNNGV. V lost 7 bases, J lost 4 bases, and 11 bases lay in between.

The V and J genes are TRBV28 and TRBJ2-4; D unresolved. The germline V gene has CDR1 MDHEN and CDR2 SYDVKM. CDR3 length equals 15 residues. The germline V and J ends were trimmed by 5 bases and 4 bases, with 15 bases remaining between them. CDR3 in amino acids: CASSAEEGPKNIQYF. CDR3 DNA: TGTGCCAGCAGTGCTGAAGAAGGGCCAAAAAACATTCAGTACTTC.

The chain has TRBV6-5 and TRBJ1-5; D possibly corresponds to TRBD1 (5 bases). Looked up from germline, CDR1 is MNHEY and CDR2 is SVGAGI. This CDR3 is 13 amino acids long. V was shortened by 3 bases and J by 7 bases, with 10 bases between the two germline ends. CDR3 sequence: CASSYLQGQPQHF. As DNA, the CDR3 is TGTGCCAGCAGTTATCTTCAGGGACAGCCCCAGCATTTT.

This chain connects TRBV7-2 to TRBJ2-7, with D perhaps TRBD2 (6 bases). Trimming left V 5 bases short and J 6 bases short, with 14 bases between. From germline, CDR1 is SGHTA and CDR2 FQGNSA. This CDR3 is built from 13 residues. This CDR3 reads CASSPGLGGEQYF. DNA of the CDR3: TGTGCCAGCAGCCCGGGGTTGGGGGGCGAGCAGTACTTC.

The rearrangement uses TRBV5-1 and TRBJ2-3; 8 bases fit TRBD2. This CDR3 has 16 residues. The V gene's germline CDR1 is SGHRS and CDR2 YFSETQ. J gave up 4 bases and V 0 bases, and 7 bases lay outside the gene matches. The CDR3, as DNA: TGCGCCAGCAGCTTGGATCCCGGGGGGGCCCCAGATACGCAGTATTTT. Protein sequence: CASSLDPGGAPDTQYF.

The chain combines TRBV19 with TRBJ1-5; perhaps TRBD1 as D (6 bases). This CDR3 has 12 amino acids. From germline, CDR1 is LNHDA and CDR2 SQIVND (reference sequence). Trimming took 10 bases from V and 2 from J, leaving 9 bases between them. CDR3 amino acids: CATRQGNQPQHF. The CDR3 DNA reads TGTGCCACCAGACAGGGCAATCAGCCCCAGCATTTT.

In its sample, this clone was seen once. The CDR3 is CASRVTGLPEAFF. DNA for the CDR3: TGTGCCAGCAGAGTAACAGGGCTCCCTGAAGCTTTCTTT. The chain combines TRBV2 with TRBJ1-1, with a weak D call TRBD1 (6 bases). The CDR3 length is 13 residues. Germline values: CDR1 SNHLY, CDR2 FYNNEI. Trimming shortened V by 6 bases and J by 6 bases, and 14 bases separated the two germline ends.

The chain joins TRBV15 to TRBJ2-7; the D gene is possibly TRBD2 (5 bases). Deletions cut 0 bases from V and 3 bases from J, with 9 bases between. CDR3 length equals 14 residues. The germline V gene encodes CDR1 LNHNV and CDR2 YYDKDF (reference sequence). CDR3 protein: CATSRDEGNYEQYF. CDR3 DNA: TGTGCCACCAGCAGAGATGAGGGAAACTACGAGCAGTACTTC. Filled out from reference TRBV15 and TRBJ2-7, the complete variable domain reads DAMVIQNPRYQVTQFGKPVTLSCSQTLNHNVMYWYQQKSSQAPKLLFHYYDKDFNNEADTPDNFQSRRPNTSFCFLDIRSPGLGDTAMYLCATSRDEGNYEQYFGPGTRLTVT.

The chain links TRBV7-9 to TRBJ2-7; TRBD2 might be the D (6 bases). In germline, CDR1 is SEHNR, CDR2 FQNEAQ (reference sequence). CDR3 length: 15 residues. The V gene lost 4 bases and the J gene lost 0 bases, with 13 bases spanning the gap. The CDR3 loop reads CASSSGGRSSYEQYF. Here the CDR3 DNA reads TGTGCCAGCAGCTCCGGAGGGAGGAGCTCCTACGAGCAGTACTTC.

The chain recombines TRBV14 with TRBJ1-1, with TRBD1 identical over 7 bases. Germline trimming cut 3 bases from V and 6 bases from J; bases unmatched to any gene: 7. Per the germline V gene, CDR1 is SGHDN and CDR2 is FVKESK. The CDR3 is 14 residues long. As DNA, the CDR3 is TGTGCCAGCAGCCAGGACAACAGGGGCCCTGAAGCTTTCTTT. The encoded protein is CASSQDNRGPEAFF.